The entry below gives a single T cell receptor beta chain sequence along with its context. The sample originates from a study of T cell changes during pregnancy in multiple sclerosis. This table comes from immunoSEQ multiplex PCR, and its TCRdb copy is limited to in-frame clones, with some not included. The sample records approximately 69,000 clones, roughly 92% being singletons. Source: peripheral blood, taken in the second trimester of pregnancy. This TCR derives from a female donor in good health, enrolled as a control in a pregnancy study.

The CDR3 here is CASTSSANYGYTF. CDR3 DNA: TGTGCCAGCACCTCTTCAGCTAACTATGGCTACACCTTC. The V gene is TRBV5-4, the J gene TRBJ1-2; D is unclear. The CDR3 sequence is 13 residues long. Germline lookup yields CDR1 SGHNT and CDR2 YYREEE (reference sequence). V lost 6 bases and J lost 0, with 9 bases in between.